This TCR beta chain was profiled in a study of cytotoxic CD8 clonotypes in ibrutinib-treated CLL. Study details: Overall, about 25 responses were partial and 2 complete; following median about 68 months, approximately 15 patients stayed remitted and roughly twelve progressed. Productive templates averaged about 250,000 per sample, and productive rearrangements some 96,000.

V lost 10 bases, J lost 2 bases, and 12 bases lay in between. The CDR3 runs 13 residues. Germline CDR1 and CDR2: MDHEN and SYDVKM. Deep sequencing aimed at 1 in 200,000 to 1 in 1 million T cells' resolution. Repertoires were generated with immunoSEQ multiplex PCR, while TCRdb's copy carries only in-frame clones and drops some. The table includes about 45,000 clones, about 69% detected once. Findings of the study overall: The clonality went up when patients responded to ibrutinib and dropped back toward baseline at progression.

This clone appeared a few times. Its cognate antigen is unknown. This specimen consisted of PBMCs, obtained after 24 months of ibrutinib treatment. The receptor comes from a human donor with chronic lymphocytic leukemia. This chain links TRBV28 with TRBJ2-4; TRBD2 might be the D (5 bases). CDR3 nucleotides: TGTGCCACCTCGGAGGCCCCCAAAAACATTCAGTACTTC. The encoded protein is CATSEAPKNIQYF.